This T cell receptor (beta chain) comes out of a study of technical replicates of blood from several donors. Trimming removed 0 bases from V and 9 bases from J; junction bases left unmatched: 0. Germline CDR1 reads SGHTA; CDR2 reads FQGNSA. The CDR3 is 13 residues long. Profiled with immunoSEQ multiplex PCR; TCRdb holds only in-frame clones, not every one. In the table there are tens of thousands of clones, 88% of which are singletons. Specimen: PBMCs. The TCR originated in a human donor in good health. Some clones in this sample may be carry-over from other donors' samples. V and J are TRBV7-2 and TRBJ2-1; TRBD2 aligns across 9 bases. CDR3 region: CASSLAREGEQFF. The CDR3 bases are TGTGCCAGCAGCTTAGCGCGGGAGGGTGAGCAGTTCTTC. Looking up the rest from reference TRBV7-2 and TRBJ2-1 gives the full variable domain: GAGVSQSPSNKVTEKGKDVELRCDPISGHTALYWYRQSLGQGLEFLIYFQGNSAPDKSGLPSDRFSAERTGGSVSTLTIQRTQQEDSAVYLCASSLAREGEQFFGPGTRLTVL.